This TCR beta chain emerged from a study of tumor-infiltrating lymphocytes in oesophageal squamous cell carcinoma. In TCRdb, the PCR reads were re-called with MiXCR into one record per CDR3 protein. Here the sample spans about 18,000 distinct CDR3 sequences, 44% being singletons. This CDR3 is 15 amino acids long. Germline CDR1 SGHTA, CDR2 FQGNSA. V gene TRBV7-2 combines with J gene TRBJ2-1; D ambiguous. The DNA end lines up better with TRBJ2-7; the J call may be wrong. Specimen: blood. This TCR derives from a female donor with esophageal squamous cell carcinoma. Here the CDR3 reads CASSNTRVSYNEQYF. The CDR3, as DNA: TGTGCCAGCAGCAACACTCGCGTCTCCTACAATGAGCAGTACTTC.